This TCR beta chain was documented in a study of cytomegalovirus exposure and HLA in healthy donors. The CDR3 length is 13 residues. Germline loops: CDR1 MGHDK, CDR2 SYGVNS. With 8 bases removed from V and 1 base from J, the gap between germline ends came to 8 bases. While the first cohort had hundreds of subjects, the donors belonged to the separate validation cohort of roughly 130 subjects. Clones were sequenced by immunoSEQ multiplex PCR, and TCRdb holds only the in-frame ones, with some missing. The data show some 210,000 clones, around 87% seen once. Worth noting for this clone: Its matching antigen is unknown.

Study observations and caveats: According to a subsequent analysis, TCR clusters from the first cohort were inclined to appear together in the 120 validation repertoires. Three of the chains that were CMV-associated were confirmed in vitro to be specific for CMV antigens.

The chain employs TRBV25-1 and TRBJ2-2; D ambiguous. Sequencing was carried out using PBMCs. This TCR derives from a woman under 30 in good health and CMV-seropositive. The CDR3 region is CASGRQNTGELFF. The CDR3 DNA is TGTGCCAGCGGCCGACAGAACACCGGGGAGCTGTTTTTT.